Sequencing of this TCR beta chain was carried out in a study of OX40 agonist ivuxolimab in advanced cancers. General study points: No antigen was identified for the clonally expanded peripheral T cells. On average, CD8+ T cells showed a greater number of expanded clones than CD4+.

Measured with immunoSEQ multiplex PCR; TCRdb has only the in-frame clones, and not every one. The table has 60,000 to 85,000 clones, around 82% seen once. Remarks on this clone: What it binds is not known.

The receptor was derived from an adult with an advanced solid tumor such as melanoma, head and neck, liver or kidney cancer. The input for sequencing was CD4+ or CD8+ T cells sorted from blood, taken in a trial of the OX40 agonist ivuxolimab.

The CDR3 loop reads CASTRYTEAFF. The CDR3 nucleotides read TGTGCCAGCACCCGATACACTGAAGCTTTCTTT. V is TRBV7-9 and J is TRBJ1-1; D not resolved. CDR1 and CDR2 (germline): SEHNR, FQNEAQ (reference sequence). V was cut by 7 bases and J by 3 bases, with 6 bases left in between. CDR3 length: 11 amino acids.